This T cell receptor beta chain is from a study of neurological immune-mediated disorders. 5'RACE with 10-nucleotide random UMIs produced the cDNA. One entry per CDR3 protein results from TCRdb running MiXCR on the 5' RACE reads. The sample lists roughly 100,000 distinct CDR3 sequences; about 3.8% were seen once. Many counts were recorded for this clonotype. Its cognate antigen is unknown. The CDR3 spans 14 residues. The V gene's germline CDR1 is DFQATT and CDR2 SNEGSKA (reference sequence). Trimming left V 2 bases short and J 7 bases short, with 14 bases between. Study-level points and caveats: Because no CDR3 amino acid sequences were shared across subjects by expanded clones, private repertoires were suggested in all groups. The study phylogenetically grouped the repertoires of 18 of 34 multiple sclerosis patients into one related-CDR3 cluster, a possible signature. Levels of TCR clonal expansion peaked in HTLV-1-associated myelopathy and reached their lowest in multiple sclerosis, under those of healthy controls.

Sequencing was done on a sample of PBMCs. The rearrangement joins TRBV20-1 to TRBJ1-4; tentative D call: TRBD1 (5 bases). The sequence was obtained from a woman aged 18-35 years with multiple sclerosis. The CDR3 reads CSARPPTVGEKLFF. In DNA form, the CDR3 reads TGCAGTGCTAGACCCCCGACAGTAGGTGAAAAACTGTTTTTT.